This entry lists 6 T cell receptor beta chains sequenced from one sample in a study of T cells in Graves' hyperthyroidism and ophthalmopathy. TCR beta CDR3 regions were amplified from RNA transcripts. The study used the HTBI primer set for a first-round RT-PCR of the TCR CDR3. Using its own MiXCR run on the multiplex PCR reads, TCRdb lists one record per CDR3 protein. The repertoire holds 500,000 to 600,000 distinct CDR3 sequences, with about 45% as singletons. Sequenced material: peripheral blood or thyroid tissue (not recorded which). The receptor set was obtained from an adult woman with Graves' disease, either hyperthyroidism or ophthalmopathy (not recorded which).

The chain employs TRBV7-9 and TRBJ2-6; D might be TRBD1 or TRBD2, each matching 5 bases. Germline V gene lookup returns CDR1 SEHNR and CDR2 FQNEAQ (reference sequence). The CDR3 runs 19 residues. Trimming took 2 bases from V and 0 from J, leaving 17 bases between them. The CDR3 spells CASSLCRQRGSSGANVLTF. The CDR3 DNA reads as TGTGCCAGCAGCTTATGTCGGCAGAGGGGCTCCTCTGGGGCCAACGTCCTGACTTTC.

This clonotype has just one count. The rearrangement joins TRBV20-1 to TRBJ2-7; D uncertain. The CDR3 sequence is 14 residues long. Per germline, CDR1 DFQATT and CDR2 SNEGSKA (reference sequence). Between the trimmed V and J ends, which lost 0 bases and 0 bases, there was a span of 9 bases. DNA for the CDR3: TGCAGTGCTAGAGATGTTTCCCTCTCCTACGAGCAGTACTTC. Translation: CSARDVSLSYEQYF.

The chain is built from TRBV29-1 and TRBJ2-5; 12 nucleotides agree with TRBD2. The V segment lost 6 bases and the J segment 9 bases; nucleotides outside the gene matches: 8. The CDR3 sequence is 13 residues long. Per germline, CDR1 SQVTM and CDR2 ANQGSEA. For the CDR3, the DNA is TGCAGCGTCGCCGAGACTAGCGGGAGTTCCCAGTACTTC. Protein: CSVAETSGSSQYF.

This sequence joins TRBV25-1 and TRBJ2-5; 9 bases match TRBD2. The CDR3 spans 14 residues. Germline lookup yields CDR1 MGHDK and CDR2 SYGVNS. V gave up 5 bases and J gave up 10 bases; unmatched junction bases: 11. The CDR3 bases are TGTGCCAGCAGTCACCTGATCGCGGGAGGGGACCAGTACTTC. Its protein product is CASSHLIAGGDQYF.

The chain joins TRBV25-1 to TRBJ2-7; D not resolved. In germline, CDR1 is MGHDK, CDR2 SYGVNS. The length of the CDR3 is 15 residues. The V end lost 5 bases, the J end lost 0 bases, and 14 bases lay between the germline ends. CDR3 DNA: TGTGCCAGCAGTTACTCCTACTCCAGCTCCTACGAGCAGTACTTC. The encoded protein is CASSYSYSSSYEQYF.

The rearrangement joins TRBV11-2 to TRBJ1-2, with TRBD1 matching 11 bases. The V gene's germline CDR1 is SGHAT and CDR2 FQNNGV. CDR3 length: 17 amino acids. Trimming took 5 bases from V and 5 from J; bases not matched to a gene: 13. CDR3 DNA sequence: TGTGCCAGCAGCCGGGGACAGGGGGACACTCCGATATATGGCTACACCTTC. Its translation is CASSRGQGDTPIYGYTF.